The 3 T cell receptor beta chains presented below share a single source sample, sequenced in a study of CD8 T cells in Susac syndrome. RNA totalling about 0.45 to 1 ug underwent reverse transcription with random hexamers. TCRdb reprocessed the immunoSEQ multiplex PCR reads with MiXCR, giving one entry per CDR3 protein. The sample lists approximately 180,000 distinct CDR3 sequences; 85% to 95% were seen once. The sequencing input was CD4+ T cells from PBMCs. Receptors were obtained from a human donor with multiple sclerosis.

The rearrangement uses TRBV19 and TRBJ1-4, with 7 bases lining up with TRBD1. The CDR3 runs to 15 residues. Trimming at V came to 5 bases and at J to 3 bases, leaving 6 bases not matched to a gene. CDR1 is LNHDA, CDR2 SQIVND, per germline (reference sequence). CDR3 residues: CASSLLGQPNEKLFF. The CDR3 nucleotides are TGTGCCAGTAGTCTACTGGGACAGCCTAATGAAAAACTGTTTTTT.

The rearrangement links TRBV18 to TRBJ1-1; perhaps TRBD1 as D (6 bases). V shed 2 bases and J shed 8 bases, with 9 bases lying between them. Germline V gives CDR1 KGHSH, CDR2 LQKENI. The CDR3 totals 12 residues. CDR3 DNA sequence: TGTGCCAGCTCACCATCAGGGGACGAAGCTTTCTTT. Its protein product is CASSPSGDEAFF.

The genes are TRBV18 and TRBJ2-7, with 11 positions matching TRBD2. The trim removed 3 bases at V and 5 bases at J, leaving 3 bases unmatched. Germline CDR1 is KGHSH and CDR2 is LQKENI. The CDR3 length is 14 residues. Here the CDR3 reads CASSPSGGANEQYF. CDR3 DNA sequence: TGTGCCAGCTCACCTAGCGGGGGGGCAAACGAGCAGTACTTC.